The rows below give T cell receptor beta chains drawn from one sample of a study of blood T cell repertoires in COVID-19. Generated by immunoSEQ multiplex PCR, the TCRdb table keeps only in-frame clones and is missing some. This table holds about 240,000 clones, about 86% found once. The sample comprised peripheral blood. The receptors stem from a man in his fifties or sixties with acute or convalescent COVID-19. Both conserved end residues are part of each CDR3. D genes are given only for firm matches. Clone size is given for some rows only: seen once, a few or many times, or a class if the clone is expanded.

D	V	size	J	DNA	CDR3
TRBD2	TRBV11-3	.	TRBJ2-1	TGTGCCAGCAGCTTATGGGGGGGGATCTCCTACAATGAGCAGTTCTTC	CASSLWGGISYNEQFF
TRBD2	TRBV18	.	TRBJ2-3	TGTGCCAGCTCACCGGGACTAGCGGCAAGCACAGATACGCAGTATTTT	CASSPGLAASTDTQYF
.	TRBV30	.	TRBJ1-1	TGTGCCTGGAGTGTACGGGGAGGGTGGGCTGAAGCTTTCTTT	CAWSVRGGWAEAFF
.	TRBV6-2/TRBV6-3	.	TRBJ1-6	TGTGCCAGCAGTTCTTCTGGGCGATCCTATAATTCACCCCTCCACTTT	CASSSSGRSYNSPLHF
TRBD2	TRBV6-6	.	TRBJ2-1	TGTGCCAGCAGTTTAACCGGGACTAGGCCCAATGAGCAGTTCTTC	CASSLTGTRPNEQFF
.	TRBV4-3	.	TRBJ1-2	TGCGCCAGCAGCCCGAATAGTGGGCCCAACTATGGCTACACCTTC	CASSPNSGPNYGYTF
TRBD2	TRBV27	.	TRBJ2-2	TGTGCCAGCAGCTCTTCGCGGGGGAGTATCCAAACAGCCGGGGAGCTGTTTTTT	CASSSSRGSIQTAGELFF
.	TRBV25-1	.	TRBJ1-6	TGTGCCAGCAGTGAAAGATGGGACGGAGGGTCCCTCCACTTT	CASSERWDGGSLHF
.	TRBV27	.	TRBJ2-7	TGTGCCAGCAGTTCTGGAGGGATCTCCTACGAGCAGTACTTC	CASSSGGISYEQYF
.	TRBV7-9	few	TRBJ2-7	TGTGCCAGCAGCTTAGGGGGGCATCAAACAGGCGAGCAGTACTTC	CASSLGGHQTGEQYF
TRBD2	TRBV11-2	.	TRBJ2-7	TGTGCCAGCAGCCTAGGACTAGCGGGAGAGGTTGTTGGCGAGCAGTACTTC	CASSLGLAGEVVGEQYF
TRBD1	TRBV7-9	.	TRBJ2-5	TGTGCCAGCAGCCGGGGACAGACCGGGGAGACCCAGTACTTC	CASSRGQTGETQYF
.	TRBV5-4	.	TRBJ1-1	TGTGCCAGCAGCTTGAGAGGTAGCTACACTGAAGCTTTCTTT	CASSLRGSYTEAFF
TRBD2	TRBV5-1	few	TRBJ2-5	TGCGCCAGCAGCTTGGCCCCGACTAGCGAAGAGACCCAGTACTTC	CASSLAPTSEETQYF
.	TRBV28	.	TRBJ1-5	TGTGCCCTTAAATCTAGGGGAGGGGGCAATCAGCCCCAGCATTTT	CALKSRGGGNQPQHF
.	TRBV3-1/TRBV3-2	.	TRBJ2-3	TGTGCCAGCAGCCAAGGGAGCGTAGATACGCAGTATTTT	CASSQGSVDTQYF
.	TRBV5-1	once	TRBJ2-7	TGCGCCAGCAGCTTGGGGCAGGGGATCGACGAGCAGTACTTC	CASSLGQGIDEQYF
.	TRBV28	.	TRBJ1-1	TGTGCCAGCAGGTCGGGGGACACTGAAGCTTTCTTT	CASRSGDTEAFF
TRBD1	TRBV2	once	TRBJ1-5	TGTGCCAGCAAAGGGACAGGGGTTCAGCCCCAGCATTTT	CASKGTGVQPQHF
.	TRBV12-3/TRBV12-4	.	TRBJ2-7	TGTGCCAGCAGGCCGGGGGTCAGCTACGAGCAGTACTTC	CASRPGVSYEQYF
TRBD2	TRBV19	once	TRBJ2-3	TGTGCCAGTAGTTATAGCGGGGTCAGAGCAGATACGCAGTATTTT	CASSYSGVRADTQYF
.	TRBV19	.	TRBJ1-3	TGTGCCAGTAGTACCCGCGGGAGGAGTACTGGAAACACCATATATTTT	CASSTRGRSTGNTIYF
TRBD2	TRBV6-5	.	TRBJ2-5	TGTGCCAGCAGTTCTCGTACTAGCGAGGAAGAGACCCAGTACTTC	CASSSRTSEEETQYF
.	TRBV9	.	TRBJ2-3	TGTGCCAGCAGCTTTAGAGATCATGACACAGATACGCAGTATTTT	CASSFRDHDTDTQYF
.	TRBV4-3	.	TRBJ2-3	TGCGCCAGCAGCGCGCGCGCCGGGACTCATTCTAGCACAGATACGCAGTATTTT	CASSARAGTHSSTDTQYF
.	TRBV7-9	few	TRBJ1-2	TGTGCCAGCAGCCTAGGACAGATATACGGCTACACCTTC	CASSLGQIYGYTF
.	TRBV6-5	.	TRBJ1-5	TGTGCCAGCAGTCGCGGAGGGAGCGCGCCCCAGCATTTT	CASSRGGSAPQHF
.	TRBV19	.	TRBJ1-5	TGTGCCAGTAGTACCCGTGAGAGCAATCAGCCCCAGCATTTT	CASSTRESNQPQHF
TRBD1	TRBV9	.	TRBJ1-3	TGTGCCAGCAGCGTAATGGGACAGTCCTCTGGAAACACCATATATTTT	CASSVMGQSSGNTIYF